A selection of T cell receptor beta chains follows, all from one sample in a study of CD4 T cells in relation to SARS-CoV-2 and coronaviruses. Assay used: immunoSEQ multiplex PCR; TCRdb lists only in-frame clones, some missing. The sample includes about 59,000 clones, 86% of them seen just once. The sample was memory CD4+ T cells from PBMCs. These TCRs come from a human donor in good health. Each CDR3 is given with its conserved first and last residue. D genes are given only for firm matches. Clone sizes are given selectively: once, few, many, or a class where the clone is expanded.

CAIQGKSGGNTIYF	TGTGCGATACAGGGTAAAAGTGGTGGAAACACCATATATTTT	TRBV28	TRBJ1-3	-	-
CASSILGGRALGELFF	TGTGCCAGCAGCATCCTCGGCGGGAGGGCCCTCGGGGAGCTGTTTTTT	TRBV28	TRBJ2-2	-	TRBD2
CASERGGSNQPQHF	TGTGCCTCCGAGAGGGGCGGCAGCAATCAGCCCCAGCATTTT	TRBV28	TRBJ1-5	-	-
CASSLVRGDEQYF	TGTGCCAGCAGTCTTGTGAGGGGGGACGAGCAGTACTTC	TRBV6-5	TRBJ2-7	-	-
CSVHTRQKRGTDTQYF	TGCAGCGTTCATACTCGGCAAAAGCGGGGCACAGATACGCAGTATTTT	TRBV29-1	TRBJ2-3	-	-
CATPLELRSFDGELFF	TGTGCCACCCCCCTGGAGTTACGCTCCTTCGACGGGGAGCTGTTTTTT	TRBV24-1	TRBJ2-2	once	-
CASSPSRGSPLHF	TGTGCCAGCAGTCCAAGCAGGGGATCACCCCTCCACTTT	TRBV6-5	TRBJ1-6	-	-
CASRVQGESYNSPLHF	TGTGCCAGCAGGGTGCAAGGGGAATCCTATAATTCACCCCTCCACTTT	TRBV28	TRBJ1-6	-	-
CASSEARRSGPQHF	TGTGCCAGCAGTGAAGCGCGTCGATCCGGCCCCCAGCATTTT	TRBV2	TRBJ1-5	-	-
CASKSSGGETQYF	TGTGCCAGCAAATCTAGCGGTGGGGAGACCCAGTACTTC	TRBV11-2	TRBJ2-5	-	TRBD2
CASSSYRGKNSPHF	TGTGCCAGCAGTTCATACAGGGGGAAAAATTCACCCCACTTT	TRBV28	TRBJ1-6	-	TRBD1
CASSLFHSTEAFF	TGTGCCAGCAGCTTATTCCATAGCACTGAAGCTTTCTTT	TRBV5-8	TRBJ1-1	-	-
CASSQGSGTSGAWYEQYF	TGTGCCAGCAGCCAAGGATCCGGGACTAGCGGGGCATGGTACGAGCAGTACTTC	TRBV3-1/TRBV3-2	TRBJ2-7	once	TRBD2
CASSYKLEQYF	TGTGCCAGCAGTTACAAGCTCGAGCAGTACTTC	TRBV6-5	TRBJ2-7	-	-
CAWSHLGANTGELFF	TGTGCCTGGAGTCATTTGGGCGCCAACACCGGGGAGCTGTTTTTT	TRBV30	TRBJ2-2	-	-
CAWSVVDYNSPLHF	TGTGCCTGGAGTGTAGTGGATTATAATTCACCCCTCCACTTT	TRBV30	TRBJ1-6	-	-
CASTPDRVGYTF	TGTGCCAGCACCCCCGACAGGGTCGGCTACACCTTC	TRBV6-5	TRBJ1-2	-	TRBD1
CASSFQSMNTEAFF	TGTGCCAGCAGCTTCCAGAGCATGAACACTGAAGCTTTCTTT	TRBV11-1	TRBJ1-1	-	-
CASSIGGGSNQPQHF	TGTGCCAGTAGTATAGGGGGAGGTAGCAATCAGCCCCAGCATTTT	TRBV19	TRBJ1-5	-	-
CASSRGGAVDNNEQFF	TGTGCCAGCAGCCGGGGGGGGGCAGTGGACAACAATGAGCAGTTCTTC	TRBV7-3	TRBJ2-1	once	TRBD2
CASSYQGDEQFF	TGTGCCAGCAGTTACCAAGGGGATGAGCAGTTCTTC	TRBV6-5	TRBJ2-1	-	-
CATVQGIRAQYF	TGTGCCACCGTGCAGGGGATTCGGGCGCAGTATTTT	TRBV24-1	TRBJ2-3	-	-
CASRGPTLFYGYTF	TGTGCCAGCAGAGGACCGACCCTTTTCTATGGCTACACCTTC	TRBV27	TRBJ1-2	-	-
CASSLAGSSYEQYF	TGTGCCAGCAGCCTAGCGGGAAGCTCCTACGAGCAGTACTTC	TRBV6-5	TRBJ2-7	-	TRBD2
CASSYAGRNSGNTIYF	TGTGCCAGCAGTTACGCGGGACGCAACTCTGGAAACACCATATATTTT	TRBV6-5	TRBJ1-3	-	-
CASTDRDSYEQYF	TGTGCCAGCACGGACAGAGACTCCTACGAGCAGTACTTC	TRBV6-6	TRBJ2-7	-	-
CASSLVLAVYNEQFF	TGTGCCAGCAGCTTGGTTCTAGCGGTCTACAATGAGCAGTTCTTC	TRBV5-5	TRBJ2-1	-	TRBD2
CASSQVGTGKGYGYTF	TGTGCCAGCAGCCAAGTCGGGACAGGGAAAGGCTATGGCTACACCTTC	TRBV3-1/TRBV3-2	TRBJ1-2	-	TRBD1
CASSPTWGISNEQFF	TGTGCCAGCAGCCCGACTTGGGGGATATCAAATGAGCAGTTCTTC	TRBV6-5	TRBJ2-1	few	-
CASSLEGGASEAFF	TGCGCCAGCAGCTTGGAGGGGGGCGCGAGTGAAGCTTTCTTT	TRBV5-1	TRBJ1-1	-	-
CATSDPTSSYEQYF	TGTGCCACCAGTGACCCGACATCGTCCTACGAGCAGTACTTC	TRBV24-1	TRBJ2-7	-	-
CASSRGQDSGNTIYF	TGTGCCAGCAGCCGAGGACAGGACTCTGGAAACACCATATATTTT	TRBV7-9	TRBJ1-3	-	TRBD1